In its sample, the clone carrying this TCR beta chain was seen many times. Its specificity is unknown. The data derive from a study of T cells in Graves' hyperthyroidism and ophthalmopathy. With 6 bases removed from V and 1 base from J, the gap between germline ends came to 7 bases. The CDR3 is 13 amino acids. Germline lookup yields CDR1 LNHDA and CDR2 SQIVND (reference sequence). Study-level findings and limits: By a 13 V-J model, ophthalmopathy was set apart from stable hyperthyroidism.

Amplification of TCR beta CDR3 regions used RNA as the template. A set of HTBI primers served as the primers for a first-round RT-PCR of the TCR CDR3. One entry per CDR3 protein results from TCRdb running MiXCR on the multiplex PCR reads. The sample carries fewer than 750,000 distinct CDR3 sequences, about 15% recorded once. The sequence derives from a woman aged 40-49 years with Graves' ophthalmopathy. This chain connects TRBV19 to TRBJ1-5; D unclear. The specimen was blood. CDR3 residues: CASSPWSNQPQHF. CDR3 nucleotides: TGTGCCAGTAGCCCTTGGAGCAATCAGCCCCAGCATTTT. Based on the CDR3 plus reference TRBV19 and TRBJ1-5, the full variable domain is DGGITQSPKYLFRKEGQNVTLSCEQNLNHDAMYWYRQDPGQGLRLIYYSQIVNDFQKGDIAEGYSVSREKKESFPLTVTSAQKNPTAFYLCASSPWSNQPQHFGDGTRLSIL.